This TCR beta chain was recovered during a study of control samples from healthy donors and cancer patients (dated by TCRdb to 2019 to 2021). With respect to this clone: No antigen is known for it.

Library method: the immunoSEQ multiplex PCR assay. This is the immuneACCESS table as TCRdb keeps it, with only in-frame sequences that have V and J called. A part of the clones is gone; compared with another copy, unresolved V genes explain less than half, and the rest is unexplained. This sample's records show some 190,000 clones. The ten largest account for roughly 2.2% of the sample. The clonotype originates from a woman between 25 and 40 years old in good health. The sequenced sample was blood.

The DNA is as follows: TGTGCCAGCAGCTTGGCGTCCCTAGCGGTTGAGCAGTTCTTC. Translated, it reads CASSLASLAVEQFF. The receptor chain draws on TRBV5-6 and TRBJ2-1; the junction holds 7 bases that match TRBD2. The CDR3 spans 14 residues, from the cysteine through the phenylalanine. The DNA shown is the 42-base CDR3, in frame from base 1. Compared with germline, V lacks 0 bases and J lacks 9 bases; bases without a gene match: 6. Taken from the germline V gene, the CDR1 and CDR2 loops are SGHDT and YYEEEE.